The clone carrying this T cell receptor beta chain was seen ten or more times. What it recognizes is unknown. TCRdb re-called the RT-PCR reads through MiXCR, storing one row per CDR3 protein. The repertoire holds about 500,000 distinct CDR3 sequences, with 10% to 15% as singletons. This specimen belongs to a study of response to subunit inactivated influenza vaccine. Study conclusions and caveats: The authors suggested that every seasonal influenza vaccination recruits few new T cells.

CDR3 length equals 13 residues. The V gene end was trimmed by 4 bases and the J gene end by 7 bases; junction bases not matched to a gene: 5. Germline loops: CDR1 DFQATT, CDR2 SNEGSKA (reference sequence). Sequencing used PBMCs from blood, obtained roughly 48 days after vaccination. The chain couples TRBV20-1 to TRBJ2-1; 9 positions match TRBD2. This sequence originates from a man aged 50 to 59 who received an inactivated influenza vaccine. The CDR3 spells CSAIRGRGNEQFF. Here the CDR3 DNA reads TGCAGTGCTATCCGCGGGAGGGGTAATGAGCAGTTCTTC.